Listed below are T cell receptor beta chains from one sample, sequenced in a study of blood T cells in healthy people across ages. MiXCR, applied by TCRdb to the 5' RACE reads, yields one record per CDR3 protein. The table includes over 600,000 distinct CDR3 sequences, 56% detected once. Material for sequencing was blood. These receptors were taken from a man between 40 and 49 years old in good health. Both conserved end residues are part of each CDR3. A D gene is named only where the DNA matches it firmly. The size field is filled for only some rows; it gives once, few, many or a size class.

D gene,clone size,V gene,J gene,CDR3 protein,CDR3 DNA
TRBD1,-,TRBV14,TRBJ2-3,CASSQEAARGLGDTQYF,TGTGCCAGCAGCCAAGAGGCGGCCAGGGGGCTTGGAGATACGCAGTATTTT
-,-,TRBV9,TRBJ2-5,CASSVEPGTKLETQYF,TGTGCCAGCAGCGTAGAGCCCGGGACAAAATTAGAGACCCAGTACTTC
TRBD2,-,TRBV7-2,TRBJ2-7,CASSLGPGLAGGSYEQYF,TGTGCCAGCAGCTTAGGGCCGGGACTAGCGGGGGGTTCATACGAGCAGTACTTC
-,-,TRBV6-1,TRBJ2-7,CASSEIPRTDYEQYF,TGTGCCAGCAGTGAAATTCCCCGGACGGATTACGAGCAGTACTTC
TRBD2,-,TRBV6-5,TRBJ2-1,CASTLAGVYNEQFF,TGTGCCAGCACCTTAGCGGGGGTCTACAATGAGCAGTTCTTC
-,-,TRBV5-1,TRBJ2-7,CASSLRGQVSYEQYF,TGCGCCAGCAGCTTGAGAGGGCAGGTCTCCTACGAGCAGTACTTC
TRBD1,-,TRBV5-1,TRBJ2-5,CASRLTGPEQYF,TGCGCCAGCAGGCTGACAGGGCCTGAGCAGTACTTC
-,-,TRBV29-1,TRBJ2-1,CGVERGGFDNEQFF,TGCGGCGTTGAGAGGGGGGGGTTTGACAATGAGCAGTTCTTC
-,-,TRBV29-1,TRBJ1-2,CSVEDPTLGRLGYTF,TGCAGCGTTGAAGACCCCACCCTGGGGAGACTCGGCTACACCTTC
TRBD1,-,TRBV15,TRBJ2-5,CATSPEGDSGESRAYNEQYF,TGTGCCACCAGCCCCGAGGGGGACAGTGGGGAATCGAGGGCCTACAATGAGCAGTACTTC
-,few,TRBV29-1,TRBJ2-7,CSVSGGPLSEQYF,TGCAGCGTTTCTGGGGGCCCCCTCAGCGAGCAGTACTTC
-,few,TRBV6-1,TRBJ2-7,CASSEVGWGEQYF,TGTGCCAGCAGTGAAGTCGGTTGGGGGGAGCAGTACTTC
TRBD1,-,TRBV28,TRBJ1-2,CASREPTGTGFGYTF,TGTGCCAGCAGAGAACCTACCGGGACAGGCTTTGGCTACACCTTC
-,once,TRBV6-6,TRBJ2-7,CASSQTRAHEQYF,TGTGCCAGCAGTCAGACTCGCGCGCACGAGCAGTACTTC
TRBD1,-,TRBV5-6,TRBJ2-7,CASSTDRVSYEQYF,TGTGCCAGCAGTACGGACAGGGTTTCCTACGAGCAGTACTTC
TRBD1,-,TRBV20-1,TRBJ2-5,CSAMPMTGGASTQYF,TGCAGTGCTATGCCCATGACAGGGGGTGCAAGCACCCAGTACTTC
TRBD2,-,TRBV6-1,TRBJ2-5,CASMISGTPQETQYF,TGTGCCAGCATGATTAGCGGGACCCCCCAAGAGACCCAGTACTTC
TRBD2,few,TRBV10-3,TRBJ2-1,CAISDLGRGEQFF,TGTGCCATCAGTGATTTAGGGCGGGGGGAGCAGTTCTTC
-,-,TRBV4-3,TRBJ2-4,CASSRDGQGLSQYF,TGCGCCAGCAGCCGAGATGGGCAGGGCCTTTCGCAGTACTTC
TRBD2,-,TRBV29-1,TRBJ2-7,CSVPTGGDYNEQYF,TGCAGCGTTCCTACCGGCGGGGACTACAATGAGCAGTACTTC
-,-,TRBV11-3,TRBJ2-1,CASSLGLGLKETQFF,TGTGCCAGCAGCTTAGGACTAGGATTGAAAGAGACCCAGTTCTTC
-,few,TRBV20-1,TRBJ1-6,CGALRVLDSPLHF,TGCGGTGCTCTCAGGGTTTTGGATTCACCCCTCCACTTT
-,-,TRBV6-2/TRBV6-3,TRBJ2-1,CASSYRGFTEQFF,TGTGCCAGCAGTTATAGAGGGTTCACTGAGCAGTTCTTC
-,few,TRBV2,TRBJ2-7,CASRGDVYEQYF,TGTGCCAGCAGGGGGGACGTCTACGAGCAGTACTTC
-,-,TRBV6-5,TRBJ2-7,CASSYDGSSEQYF,TGTGCCAGCAGTTACGATGGGTCGTCCGAGCAGTACTTC
-,once,TRBV11-2,TRBJ1-6,CASSLGRGGPNSPLHF,TGTGCCAGCAGCTTAGGGCGGGGGGGCCCTAATTCACCCCTCCACTTT
-,once,TRBV12-3/TRBV12-4,TRBJ2-5,CASSPRRGAGETQYF,TGTGCCAGCAGCCCGAGGAGGGGGGCAGGGGAGACCCAGTACTTC
-,-,TRBV5-1,TRBJ1-4,CASSLGSARESEKLFF,TGCGCCAGCAGCTTGGGGTCCGCCCGAGAGAGTGAAAAACTGTTTTTT
-,-,TRBV7-2,TRBJ2-5,CASSLEVRAAETQYF,TGTGCCAGCAGCTTAGAGGTGCGCGCGGCAGAGACCCAGTACTTC
-,few,TRBV7-3,TRBJ2-3,CASTNPGGTDTQYF,TGTGCCAGCACCAACCCTGGGGGCACAGATACGCAGTATTTT
TRBD1,-,TRBV14,TRBJ2-5,CASSPRQGLDETQYF,TGTGCCAGCAGCCCACGACAGGGTTTGGATGAGACCCAGTACTTC
-,-,TRBV4-3,TRBJ2-7,CASSQGGSAYEQYF,TGCGCCAGCAGCCAAGGCGGCTCAGCCTACGAGCAGTACTTC
TRBD1,-,TRBV29-1,TRBJ1-1,CSADRADPEAFF,TGCAGCGCCGACAGGGCGGACCCTGAAGCTTTCTTT
-,-,TRBV6-1,TRBJ1-5,CASSPVGDTLGSNQPQHF,TGTGCCAGCAGCCCAGTCGGGGACACCCTAGGGAGCAATCAGCCCCAGCATTTT
TRBD2,-,TRBV27,TRBJ2-1,CASSGIGRGNEQFF,TGTGCCAGCAGTGGCATCGGGAGGGGGAATGAGCAGTTCTTC
-,-,TRBV20-1,TRBJ2-1,CSADPILGGSTNEQFF,TGCAGTGCTGACCCCATTTTGGGTGGGAGTACCAATGAGCAGTTCTTC
-,-,TRBV11-2,TRBJ1-4,CASRHLAGPGKLFF,TGTGCCAGCAGACACTTGGCAGGGCCTGGAAAACTGTTTTTT
TRBD2,-,TRBV4-3,TRBJ2-7,CASSQGVAGAYEQYF,TGCGCCAGCAGCCAAGGGGTAGCGGGAGCATACGAGCAGTACTTC
-,-,TRBV3-1,TRBJ1-2,CASSQGTRRGGYGYTF,TGTGCCAGCAGCCAAGGGACACGGCGGGGCGGTTATGGCTACACCTTC
TRBD2,-,TRBV20-1,TRBJ2-1,CSARDPGGGAGEQFF,TGCAGTGCTAGAGACCCGGGCGGGGGGGCCGGTGAGCAGTTCTTC
-,-,TRBV20-1,TRBJ1-2,CSARALSGGRYGYTF,TGCAGTGCTAGAGCCTTGAGTGGGGGCCGGTATGGCTACACCTTC
-,-,TRBV28,TRBJ2-3,CASSLFGQGGGPDTQYF,TGTGCCAGCAGTTTATTTGGGCAGGGGGGTGGACCAGATACGCAGTATTTT
-,-,TRBV28,TRBJ2-1,CASRKAGVEQFF,TGTGCCAGCAGAAAAGCAGGGGTTGAGCAGTTCTTC
TRBD1,-,TRBV6-1,TRBJ2-7,CASNPGQPGYEQYF,TGTGCCAGCAACCCGGGACAGCCCGGGTACGAGCAGTACTTC
TRBD2,-,TRBV5-1,TRBJ2-7,CASSSGLGTSGRVTYEQYF,TGCGCCAGCAGCTCCGGTTTGGGGACTAGCGGGAGGGTTACCTACGAGCAGTACTTC
-,-,TRBV3-1,TRBJ1-5,CASSPRSVQPQHF,TGTGCCAGCAGCCCCCGGAGTGTACAGCCCCAGCATTTT
-,-,TRBV7-9,TRBJ1-2,CASSRTGKDGYTF,TGTGCCAGCAGCCGAACAGGGAAAGATGGCTACACCTTC
-,-,TRBV30,TRBJ2-1,CAWTYGPFDEQFF,TGTGCCTGGACTTATGGCCCGTTCGATGAGCAGTTCTTC
-,-,TRBV10-3,TRBJ2-1,CAISVQRAEQFF,TGTGCCATCAGTGTTCAGCGTGCCGAGCAGTTCTTC
-,-,TRBV5-1,TRBJ2-1,CASSYQRQESNEQFF,TGCGCCAGCAGCTACCAGCGGCAGGAGAGCAATGAGCAGTTCTTC
TRBD2,-,TRBV27,TRBJ2-3,CASSSSLLAGVVDTQYF,TGTGCCAGCAGTTCTAGCCTATTAGCGGGAGTCGTAGATACGCAGTATTTT
-,-,TRBV7-3,TRBJ1-1,CASSLGGVEGAFF,TGTGCCAGCAGCTTAGGGGGGGTCGAGGGAGCTTTCTTT
-,-,TRBV28,TRBJ2-5,CASSSPGQGLGETQYF,TGTGCCAGCAGTTCGCCGGGACAGGGACTAGGAGAGACCCAGTACTTC
-,-,TRBV20-1,TRBJ2-7,CSARDPYQAYEQYF,TGCAGTGCTAGAGATCCCTACCAGGCCTACGAGCAGTACTTC
TRBD1,few,TRBV7-3,TRBJ2-1,CASSQRGLYNEQFF,TGTGCCAGCAGCCAAAGGGGGCTCTACAATGAGCAGTTCTTC
-,large,TRBV4-3,TRBJ2-1,CASSQDQSFYNEQFF,TGCGCCAGCAGCCAAGATCAATCTTTCTACAATGAGCAGTTCTTC
-,-,TRBV4-1,TRBJ1-1,CASSGLMNTEAFF,TGCGCCAGCAGCGGACTAATGAACACTGAAGCTTTCTTT